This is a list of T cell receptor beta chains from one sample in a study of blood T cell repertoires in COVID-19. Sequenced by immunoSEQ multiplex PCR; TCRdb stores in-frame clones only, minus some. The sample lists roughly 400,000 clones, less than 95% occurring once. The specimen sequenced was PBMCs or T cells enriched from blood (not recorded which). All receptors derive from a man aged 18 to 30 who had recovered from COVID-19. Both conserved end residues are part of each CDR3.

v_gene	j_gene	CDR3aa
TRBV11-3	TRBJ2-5	CASSFQTGVVETQYF
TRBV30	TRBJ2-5	CAWSASFTSNSETQYF
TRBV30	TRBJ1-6	CAWSVQRTGGAGNSPLHF
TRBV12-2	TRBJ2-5	CASRPKQSGTSGLQETQYF
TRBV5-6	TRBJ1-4	CASSWWGTDRELGEKLFF
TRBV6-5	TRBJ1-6	CASSLLSGTELLHF
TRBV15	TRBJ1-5	CATSSPRDSNQPQHF
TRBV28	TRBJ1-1	CASTPGAGKVDTEAFF
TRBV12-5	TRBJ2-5	CASAPKGKETQYF
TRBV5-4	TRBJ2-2	CASSSGDWDTGELFF
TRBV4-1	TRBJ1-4	CASSQDSGGKQKLFF
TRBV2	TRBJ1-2	CASRNQGALPGYTF
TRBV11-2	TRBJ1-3	CASSFYRGNTIYF
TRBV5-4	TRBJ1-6	CASSRTPGLLHF
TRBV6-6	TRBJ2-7	CASSYGLELSYEQYF
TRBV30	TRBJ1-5	CAWSVTGGGQPQHF
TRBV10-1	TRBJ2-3	CASSESTGEDTQYF
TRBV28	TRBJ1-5	CASSLTGEPNQPQHF
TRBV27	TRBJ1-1	CASQVVRQGVFRTEAFF
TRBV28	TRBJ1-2	CASSWRDRGFYGYTF
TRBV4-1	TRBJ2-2	CASSQGGLAGVTGELFF
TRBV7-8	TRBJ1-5	CASSLEAGIRQPQHF
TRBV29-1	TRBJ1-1	CSSRTGYNTEAFF
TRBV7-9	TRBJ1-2	CASKLHQGPASIYGYTF
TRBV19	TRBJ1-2	CASSIDREKGYTF
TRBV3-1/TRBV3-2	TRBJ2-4	CASSQVLRGLAKNIQYF
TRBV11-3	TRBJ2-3	CASSLGVGRPDTQYF
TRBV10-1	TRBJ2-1	CASSVDRENEQFF
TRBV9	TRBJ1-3	CASSVAGLSGNTIYF
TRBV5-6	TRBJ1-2	CASSLQTRPFRDYGYTF